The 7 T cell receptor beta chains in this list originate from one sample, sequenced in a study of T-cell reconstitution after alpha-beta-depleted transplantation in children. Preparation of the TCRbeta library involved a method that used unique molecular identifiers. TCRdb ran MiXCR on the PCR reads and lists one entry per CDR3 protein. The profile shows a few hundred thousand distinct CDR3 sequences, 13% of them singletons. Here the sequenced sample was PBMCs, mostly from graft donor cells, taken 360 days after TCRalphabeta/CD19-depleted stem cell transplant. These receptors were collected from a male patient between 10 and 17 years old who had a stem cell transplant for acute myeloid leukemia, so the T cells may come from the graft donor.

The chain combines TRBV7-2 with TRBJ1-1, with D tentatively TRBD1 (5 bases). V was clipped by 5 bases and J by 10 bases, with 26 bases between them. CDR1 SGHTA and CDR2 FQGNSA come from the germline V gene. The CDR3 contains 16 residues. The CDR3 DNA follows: TGTGCCAGCAGCCTACCGACCGGTTCGGGGCCCTCGGTAGCTTTCTTT. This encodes CASSLPTGSGPSVAFF. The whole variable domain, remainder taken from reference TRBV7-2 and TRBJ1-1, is GAGVSQSPSNKVTEKGKDVELRCDPISGHTALYWYRQSLGQGLEFLIYFQGNSAPDKSGLPSDRFSAERTGGSVSTLTIQRTQQEDSAVYLCASSLPTGSGPSVAFFGQGTRLTVV.

CDR3 nucleotide sequence: TGTGCCAGCAGCTTAGAACTACGACTAGCGGGAGGGCCCGGCACAGATACGCAGTATTTT. Translated, it gives CASSLELRLAGGPGTDTQYF. The gene calls are TRBV7-6 and TRBJ2-3; TRBD2 matches at 14 bases. The V gene end was trimmed by 1 base and the J gene end by 1 base; junction bases not matched to a gene: 10. The CDR3 contains 20 residues. CDR1 and CDR2 (germline): SGHVS, FNYEAQ. Combining the CDR3 with reference TRBV7-6 and TRBJ2-3 gives the whole variable domain GAGVSQSPRYKVTKRGQDVALRCDPISGHVSLYWYRQALGQGPEFLTYFNYEAQQDKSGLPNDRFSAERPEGSISTLTIQRTEQRDSAMYRCASSLELRLAGGPGTDTQYFGPGTRLTVL.

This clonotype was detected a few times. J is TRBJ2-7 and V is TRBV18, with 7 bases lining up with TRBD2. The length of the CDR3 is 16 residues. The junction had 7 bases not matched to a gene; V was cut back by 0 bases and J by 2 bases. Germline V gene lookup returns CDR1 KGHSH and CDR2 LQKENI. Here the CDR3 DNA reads TGTGCCAGCTCACCACCGGTCCGCGGGAGTACCTACGAGCAGTACTTC. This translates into CASSPPVRGSTYEQYF.

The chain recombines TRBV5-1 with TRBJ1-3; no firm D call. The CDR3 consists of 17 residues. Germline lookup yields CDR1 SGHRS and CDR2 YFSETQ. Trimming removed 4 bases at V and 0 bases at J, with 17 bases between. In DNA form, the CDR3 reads TGCGCCAGCAGCGTAAATTTGGGCTCCACCTCTGGAAACACCATATATTTT. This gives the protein CASSVNLGSTSGNTIYF.

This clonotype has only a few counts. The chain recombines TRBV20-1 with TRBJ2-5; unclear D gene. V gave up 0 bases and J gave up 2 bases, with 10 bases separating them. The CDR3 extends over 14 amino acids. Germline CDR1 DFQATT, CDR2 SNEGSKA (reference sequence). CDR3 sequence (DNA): TGCAGTGCTAGAGATGTCGCAGGTCAAGAGACCCAGTACTTC. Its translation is CSARDVAGQETQYF.

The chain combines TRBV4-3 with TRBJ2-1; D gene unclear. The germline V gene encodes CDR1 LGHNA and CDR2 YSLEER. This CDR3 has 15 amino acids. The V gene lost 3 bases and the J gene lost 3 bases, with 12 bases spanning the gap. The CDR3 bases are TGCGCCAGCAGCCAGGCCCTGGCGGTCTACAATGAGCAGTTCTTC. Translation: CASSQALAVYNEQFF.

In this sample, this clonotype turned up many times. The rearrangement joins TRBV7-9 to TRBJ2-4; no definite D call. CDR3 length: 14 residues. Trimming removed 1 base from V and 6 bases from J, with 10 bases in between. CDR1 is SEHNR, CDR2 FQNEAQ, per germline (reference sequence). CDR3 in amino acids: CASSLGDPGNIQYF. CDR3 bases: TGTGCCAGCAGCTTAGGAGACCCCGGAAACATTCAGTACTTC.